The 14 T cell receptor beta chains below come from one sample, sequenced in a study of blood T cell repertoires in COVID-19. Clones were sequenced by immunoSEQ multiplex PCR, and TCRdb holds only the in-frame ones, with some missing. The sample has tens of thousands of clones; roughly 80% are singletons. Sequenced sample: peripheral blood. Receptor source: a woman aged 45 to 65 with active or convalescent COVID-19.

Remarks on this clone: Mismatch with germline at one junction end may stem from a read error. The chain is built from TRBV2 and TRBJ1-3; D may be TRBD1 (5 bases). Per germline, CDR1 SNHLY and CDR2 FYNNEI. This CDR3 spans 18 amino acids. Here the CDR3 DNA reads TGTGCCAGCAGGGAAGGCGTTCTGGCAGGGCCAAATGGAAACACCATATATTTT. This codes for CASREGVLAGPNGNTIYF.

This clone was found once. CDR3 residues: CARSGTGDEKLFF. The CDR3 DNA reads TGTGCGCGATCCGGGACAGGGGATGAAAAACTGTTTTTT. V gene TRBV30 combines with J gene TRBJ1-4; 10 bases are a match to TRBD1. The CDR3 spans 13 residues. The V gene's germline CDR1 is GTSNPN and CDR2 SVGIG (reference sequence).

There are a few counts of this clone. The V and J genes are TRBV5-1 and TRBJ2-1, with 7 bases matching TRBD2. CDR3 size: 15 residues. The V segment lost 2 bases and the J segment 4 bases; nucleotides outside the gene matches: 6. Germline V gives CDR1 SGHRS, CDR2 YFSETQ. The CDR3 here is CASSFGLAEYNEQFF. The CDR3 DNA follows: TGCGCCAGCAGCTTCGGTCTAGCGGAGTACAATGAGCAGTTCTTC.

The rearrangement uses TRBV6-5 and TRBJ2-1, with D unresolved. Germline-derived CDR1 and CDR2 are MNHEY and SVGAGI. The CDR3 spans 14 residues. The V end lost 7 bases, the J end lost 0 bases, and 10 bases lay between the germline ends. Written as DNA, the CDR3 is TGTGCCAGCATGCGAGCGCCCTCCTACAATGAGCAGTTCTTC. Translation: CASMRAPSYNEQFF.

The CDR3 here is CASSLDRETETQYF. CDR3 DNA: TGCGCCAGCAGTCTGGACAGGGAGACAGAGACCCAGTACTTC. This rearrangement joins TRBV23-1 to TRBJ2-5; 8 bases agree with TRBD1. TRBV23-1 is placed among ORFs of uncertain function. Unmatched junction bases numbered 5, after V lost 4 bases and J lost 4 bases. CDR3 size: 14 residues.

The chain recombines TRBV5-1 with TRBJ2-7, with TRBD2 matching over 7 bases. V trimming: 4 bases; J trimming: 0 bases; junction bases outside the gene matches: 4. The CDR3 runs 14 residues. Germline CDR1 SGHRS, CDR2 YFSETQ. The DNA of the CDR3 is TGCGCCAGCAGCACAACTAGCGACTCCTACGAGCAGTACTTC. Protein sequence: CASSTTSDSYEQYF.

This clone appeared a single time. The CDR3: CASRYETGSHEQYF. CDR3 nucleotide sequence: TGTGCCAGCAGGTACGAGACAGGGAGCCACGAGCAGTACTTC. This rearrangement joins TRBV2 to TRBJ2-7, with 7 bases matching TRBD1. The trim removed 6 bases at V and 5 bases at J, leaving 10 bases unmatched. Germline V CDR1 and CDR2: SNHLY, FYNNEI. The CDR3 covers 14 residues.

There are a few counts of this clone. The chain joins TRBV20-1 to TRBJ2-2; 7 positions match TRBD1. J gave up 4 bases and V 3 bases, and 8 bases lay outside the gene matches. CDR3 length: 15 residues. In germline, CDR1 is DFQATT, CDR2 SNEGSKA (reference sequence). The CDR3, as DNA: TGCAGTGCTAGTTTGCCCGGGACAGCCACCGGGGAGCTGTTTTTT. Translation: CSASLPGTATGELFF.

The genes are TRBV4-2 and TRBJ1-2, with TRBD1 matching over 7 bases. Trimming at V came to 0 bases and at J to 4 bases, leaving 5 bases not matched to a gene. CDR3 length: 15 residues. In germline, CDR1 is LGHNA, CDR2 YNFKEQ. This CDR3 reads CASSQDQGQSYGYTF. Here the CDR3 DNA reads TGTGCCAGCAGCCAAGATCAGGGACAGAGCTATGGCTACACCTTC.

The chain has TRBV10-2 and TRBJ2-1, with D tentatively TRBD2 (5 bases). The CDR3 length is 15 residues. Trimming stripped 3 bases from V and 2 bases from J, with 11 bases between. CDR1 is WSHSY and CDR2 is SAAADI in the germline V gene. CDR3 sequence (DNA): TGCGCCAGCAGTGAAGGGAGATCCGCCTACAATGAGCAGTTCTTC. Amino acid sequence: CASSEGRSAYNEQFF.

The CDR3 region has the DNA TGTGCCAGCAGACGACAGGGGGCCTCCTACGAGCAGTACTTC. Its translation is CASRRQGASYEQYF. The chain joins TRBV28 to TRBJ2-7; 10 nucleotides line up with TRBD1. Germline trimming cut 6 bases from V and 0 bases from J; bases unmatched to any gene: 2. The CDR3 spans 14 residues. CDR1 and CDR2 (germline): MDHEN, SYDVKM.

The chain couples TRBV10-1 to TRBJ2-7, with 7 bases fitting TRBD2. V trimming: 2 bases; J trimming: 7 bases; junction bases outside the gene matches: 8. The germline CDR1 and CDR2 sequences are WNHNN and SYGVQD (reference sequence). CDR3 length equals 14 residues. This CDR3 reads CASSERGETGEQYF. The CDR3 DNA is TGCGCCAGCAGTGAGCGGGGGGAAACTGGGGAGCAGTACTTC.

The rearrangement joins TRBV19 to TRBJ1-5; D unresolved. The germline V and J ends were trimmed by 6 bases and 2 bases, with 14 bases remaining between them. The CDR3 loop spans 15 amino acids. The germline V gene has CDR1 LNHDA and CDR2 SQIVND (reference sequence). The CDR3 region is CASSFLDGGNQPQHF. DNA for the CDR3: TGTGCCAGTAGCTTTTTGGACGGGGGCAATCAGCCCCAGCATTTT.

This clone was seen only a few times. The rearrangement uses TRBV21-1 and TRBJ1-1. TRBV21-1 is a recognized pseudogene. CDR3 length equals 17 residues. The CDR3 nucleotides are TGTGCCAGCAGCAAAGAGGAGGTGGCCAGGAACTACACTGAAGCTTTCTTT. Amino acids: CASSKEEVARNYTEAFF.